This TCR beta chain was identified in a study of blood T cell repertoires in COVID-19 (dated by TCRdb to 2020 to 2022). Regarding the research as a whole: The collaborator samples originated in the United States, Italy and Spain and spanned the acute and convalescent phases of COVID-19. The material from the prospective study consisted of cDNA or gDNA derived from T cells, B-cell-depleted T cells, or PBMCs. Subjects who had been exposed to COVID-19, were actively infected with it, or had recovered from it provided the deeply sampled blood TCRbeta repertoires that made up the dataset. The repertoires were made available in a free public database intended to serve as a resource for research on the immune response to SARS-CoV-2. The samples were drawn from the first 160 participants of the ongoing ImmuneRACE study and from 950 to 1,500 subjects provided by 6 global collaborators. A de-identified subject ID, COVID-19 status, age in years and sex were almost always included in the sample metadata. Where available, HLA class I and class II types were obtained from metadata supplied by the sample provider rather than from assay-based typing.

According to the germline V gene, CDR1 reads SGHRS and CDR2 reads YFSETQ. The CDR3, from cysteine to phenylalanine, totals 16 residues. Of the read, only the CDR3 DNA is kept; its 48 bases are in frame from base 1. V is shortened by 0 bases, J by 3 bases, and the region joining them spans 12 bases. Overall results and qualifications from the work: The quantity of clinical and demographic metadata differed by source and by participant and was supplied without curation.

Concerning this clone: Which antigen it targets is not known. Base qualities are not at hand, and no much larger clone is one base apart.

The collaborating institutions used their own protocols to collect whole blood in K2EDTA tubes. For TCRbeta analysis, collaborators shipped samples in one of three forms: frozen whole blood, isolated PBMCs, or DNA extracted from either of those sample types. The immunoSEQ Assay, a bias-controlled multiplex PCR, was used to amplify TCRbeta CDR3 regions from genomic DNA. On the study's bioinformatics: Nucleated cell counts per sample were estimated from amplification of reference gene primers within the assay. Sequence reads were collapsed and filtered to measure the absolute abundance of every unique TCRbeta CDR3 rearrangement. For each sample, productive Simpson clonality was calculated as the square root of Simpson's diversity index across productive rearrangements. What TCRdb holds here is the immuneACCESS table cut down to in-frame rearrangements. Part of the clones is not present; checked against another copy, under half of the missing clones reflect an unresolved V gene, and the others are unexplained. For V, J and clone size, that table is used; D and trimming come from the DNA. A total of more than 150,000 clones appear in this sample, about 80% of them only once. Approximately 0.5% of the sample belongs to the ten largest clones.

Rearrangement joined TRBV5-1 to TRBJ1-4, with the D gene call left open. Sequenced sample: peripheral blood. The receptor was isolated from a man aged 55-75 years with acute or convalescent COVID-19. The DNA sequence is TGCGCCAGCAGCTTGGGATCGGGTTTGCCTAATGAAAAACTGTTTTTT. This codes for CASSLGSGLPNEKLFF.